The next 8 T cell receptor beta chains were all read from a single sample in a study of blood T cell repertoires in COVID-19 (dated by TCRdb to about 2020). Library method: the immunoSEQ multiplex PCR assay. TCRdb re-hosts the immuneACCESS table, in-frame sequences only. Its copies lack some clones; in the studies checked, an unresolved V gene accounts for under half of them, and the cause for the rest is not known. For this sample there are 230,000 or so clones; less than 90% appear just once. The ten largest clones represent 1.9% of the sample. The material sequenced was peripheral blood. The receptors originated from a man aged 35 to 55 with active or convalescent COVID-19.

This chain joins TRBV18 and TRBJ1-6; 9 bases map to TRBD1. Germline CDR1 reads KGHSH; CDR2 reads LQKENI. Trimming removed 3 bases from V and 8 bases from J; junction bases left unmatched: 5. The CDR3 has 15 amino acids. The CDR3 DNA sequence: TGTGCCAGCTCACCCCTGGACAGGGGTTATTCACCCCTCCACTTT. It is translated as CASSPLDRGYSPLHF.

The chain couples TRBV7-9 to TRBJ2-7, with 13 bases matching TRBD2. Germline V gene sequence: CDR1 SEHNR, CDR2 FQNEAQ (reference sequence). J gave up 6 bases and V 2 bases, and 4 bases lay outside the gene matches. The CDR3 runs 15 residues. The CDR3 DNA follows: TGTGCCAGCAGCTTAAGCGGGACTAGCGGGGCCGAGCAGTACTTC. Encoded protein: CASSLSGTSGAEQYF.

The CDR3 is CASSSSPGQMNTEAFF. The CDR3 coding sequence is TGTGCCAGCAGCTCGTCCCCGGGACAGATGAACACTGAAGCTTTCTTT. The rearrangement links TRBV5-4 to TRBJ1-1, with 7 bases aligning to TRBD1. In germline, CDR1 is SGHNT, CDR2 YYREEE (reference sequence). This CDR3 has 16 amino acids. Losses at the gene ends were 3 bases for V and 0 bases for J; bases not matched to a gene: 8.

This chain connects TRBV2 to TRBJ2-7; 7 bases match TRBD1. Germline CDR1 and CDR2: SNHLY and FYNNEI. With 5 bases clipped from V and 2 bases from J, the junction kept 3 bases outside the gene matches. This CDR3 region has 13 residues. The CDR3 DNA is TGTGCCAGCAGTAACAGGGGAGCCTACGAGCAGTACTTC. It translates to CASSNRGAYEQYF.

The chain has TRBV18 and TRBJ2-1; D is perhaps TRBD2 (6 bases). The CDR3 extends over 14 amino acids. Germline V CDR1 and CDR2: KGHSH, LQKENI. Trimming removed 2 bases from V and 3 bases from J, with 8 bases in between. CDR3 sequence (DNA): TGTGCCAGCTCACCAACGACTAGCTACAATGAGCAGTTCTTC. As protein: CASSPTTSYNEQFF.

This chain connects TRBV7-3 to TRBJ2-6; unclear D gene. This CDR3 is 15 amino acids long. V gave up 5 bases and J gave up 0 bases, with 8 bases separating them. The germline gives CDR1 SGHTA, CDR2 FQGTGA. This CDR3 reads CASSQQISGANVLTF. The CDR3, as DNA: TGTGCCAGCAGCCAACAGATCTCTGGGGCCAACGTCCTGACTTTC.

In regard to this clone: Other DNA sequences in the same sample also yield this CDR3. The chain employs TRBV5-1 and TRBJ2-3; TRBD1 matches 7 bases. From germline, CDR1 is SGHRS and CDR2 YFSETQ. The J segment lost 4 bases and the V segment lost 2 bases, leaving 1 base of the junction unmatched. The CDR3 sequence is 13 residues long. CDR3 nucleotide sequence: TGCGCCAGCAGCTTAGACAGGGCAGATACGCAGTATTTT. Amino acid sequence: CASSLDRADTQYF.

V and J are TRBV7-6 and TRBJ2-3; D is undetermined. Trimming cost V 5 bases and J 0 bases, with 12 bases left between them. CDR1 and CDR2 (germline): SGHVS, FNYEAQ. This CDR3 is built from 15 residues. CDR3 DNA sequence: TGTGCCAGCAGCCCGATCGGTGCGAGCACAGATACGCAGTATTTT. Its translation: CASSPIGASTDTQYF.